This TCR beta chain was sequenced in a study of blood T cell repertoires in COVID-19. Original analysis: Cell counts per sample came from amplifying reference gene primers. The method was immunoSEQ multiplex PCR; TCRdb's version includes in-frame clones alone and lacks a portion of them. Clonal size and the V and J genes are those of that table, whereas D and trimming came from the DNA. The data contain 330,000 or so clones, about 92% of them singletons. The J segment lost 0 bases and the V segment lost 5 bases, leaving 6 bases of the junction unmatched. This CDR3 is 15 amino acids long. Germline CDR1 and CDR2: MNHEY and SMNVEV (reference sequence).

The chain combines TRBV27 with TRBJ1-1, with 7 bases matching TRBD1. The sequence was collected from an older woman with COVID-19, enrolled during active disease. Sample: peripheral blood. In nucleotides, the CDR3 is TGTGCCAGCAGTGACAGGGCCTTCATGAACACTGAAGCTTTCTTT. Its translation is CASSDRAFMNTEAFF.